Here is one TCR beta chain with its context. Its antigen is not known. One entry per CDR3 protein, without DNA, is what TCRdb gives after re-calling the 5' RACE reads. This table holds some 600,000 distinct CDR3 sequences. The source of the sample is a study of T cells expressing NK-cell markers. Study context: Most of the eight sequenced donors tested HCMV-seropositive; one tested seronegative. Whole-study results and caveats: The leading position in the CD3+CD56-NKG2C+ fraction of several donors also went to these clonotypes. Expanded clones of NKG2C+ T cells had an unclear HCMV specificity.

Sample: blood T cells: a sorted CD56 or NKG2C T cell subset, CD4+ or CD8+ T cells, or bulk PBMC T cells (not recorded which). This receptor was taken from a man between 18 and 35 years old in good health.

The CDR3 spells CASSQGPRQYF. The chain is built from TRBV12-3 or TRBV12-4 and TRBJ2-3; TCRdb's D gene call, TRBD1, goes unchecked for lack of DNA. This CDR3 region has 11 residues.